Detailed here is one T cell receptor (beta chain). Its antigen remains unidentified. Indicated treatment: around 19 received Ad26.COV2.S at low or high dose, single or two shots; about 5 received placebo; per-sample allocation not given. Day 63 after the first injection of vaccine or placebo was the sampling time. Sequencing used immunoSEQ multiplex PCR; TCRdb keeps in-frame clones, though not all of them. Of about 410,000 clones listed, 80% to 95% are singletons. V was pared by 1 base and J by 2 bases, with 4 bases between. This CDR3 comprises 13 residues. CDR1 is SGHRS, CDR2 YFSETQ, per germline. The data belong to a study of Ad26.COV2.S vaccination and SARS-CoV-2 variants. About the study: The donor participated in the COV1001 trial, in its Ad26.COV2.S arm. Each vaccinee took Ad26.COV2.S intramuscularly, once or twice 56 days apart. Study conclusions and caveats: Substantial post-vaccination breadth of spike-specific CD8+ and CD4+ T cell responses was reported.

The source of this sequence is a person between 18 and 65 years old who received the Ad26.COV2.S COVID-19 vaccine or a placebo. The chain couples TRBV5-1 to TRBJ1-5; D gene unclear. The sample was peripheral blood, taken in a trial of Ad26.COV2.S vaccine versus placebo. The CDR3 loop reads CASSLKGNQPQHF. In DNA form, the CDR3 reads TGCGCCAGCAGCTTGAAGGGCAATCAGCCCCAGCATTTT.